These 21 T cell receptor beta chains share one sample of origin, sequenced in a study of T cell repertoires in cytomegalovirus infection. TCRdb passed the reads through MiXCR, listing each CDR3 protein once. Altogether 900,000 to 950,000 distinct CDR3 sequences are present, 25% to 40% being singletons, with the ten largest covering roughly 13%. No antigens are known for them. This sample comprised cultured CD8+ T cells from PBMCs, obtained from culture after CMV antigen stimulation. The receptors were gathered from a human donor in good health (CMV status not recorded). Some clones in this sample may be carry-over from other donors' samples.

This chain joins TRBV7-3 and TRBJ2-4; TRBD1 agrees at 7 bases. This CDR3 comprises 15 residues. The J segment lost 1 base and the V segment lost 4 bases, leaving 4 bases of the junction unmatched. The V gene's germline CDR1 is SGHTA and CDR2 FQGTGA. The CDR3 protein is CASSSPGQAKNIQYF. CDR3 in DNA: TGTGCCAGCAGCTCACCGGGACAGGCCAAAAACATTCAGTACTTC. The variable domain in full, with the rest retrieved from reference TRBV7-3 and TRBJ2-4, is GAGVSQTPSNKVTEKGKYVELRCDPISGHTALYWYRQSLGQGPEFLIYFQGTGAADDSGLPNDRFFAVRPEGSVSTLKIQRTERGDSAVYLCASSSPGQAKNIQYFGAGTRLSVL.

This chain joins TRBV29-1 and TRBJ2-6; either TRBD1 or TRBD2 may fit D (5 bases each). V gave up 4 bases and J gave up 4 bases, with 11 bases separating them. Germline lookup yields CDR1 SQVTM and CDR2 ANQGSEA. The CDR3 is 14 residues long. CDR3 nucleotide sequence: TGCAGCGTTGTGGGGGTGAGCGGGGCCAACGTCCTGACTTTC. Protein product: CSVVGVSGANVLTF. Full variable domain (missing parts from reference TRBV29-1 and TRBJ2-6): SAVISQKPSRDICQRGTSLTIQCQVDSQVTMMFWYRQQPGQSLTLIATANQGSEATYESGFVIDKFPISRPNLTFSTLTVSNMSPEDSSIYLCSVVGVSGANVLTFGAGSRLTVL.

This clonotype occurred a few times. This chain connects TRBV4-1 to TRBJ2-7, with 11 positions matching TRBD2. Germline CDR1 MGHRA, CDR2 YSYEKL. V was pared by 4 bases and J by 2 bases, with 4 bases of the junction left unmatched. The CDR3 covers 15 residues. DNA of the CDR3: TGCGCCAGCAGCCCTTTAGCGGGGGGGCCCTACGAGCAGTACTTC. Translated, it gives CASSPLAGGPYEQYF.

This chain uses TRBV10-3 with TRBJ2-3; 11 bases map to TRBD2. J gave up 1 base and V 6 bases, and 6 bases lay outside the gene matches. This CDR3 is 16 amino acids long. Germline V gives CDR1 ENHRY, CDR2 SYGVKD. The CDR3 spells CAIRIAGGHGTDTQYF. CDR3 DNA: TGTGCCATCAGGATAGCGGGGGGGCATGGCACAGATACGCAGTATTTT.

This clonotype was recorded many times. The chain couples TRBV7-2 to TRBJ1-2; no clear D. CDR1 is SGHTA and CDR2 is FQGNSA in the germline V gene. This CDR3 contains 15 residues. The ends were cut back, 4 bases at V and 5 bases at J, with 17 bases in the middle. DNA of the CDR3: TGTGCCAGCAGCTCGACCGGGCGCCCAGGATATGGCTACACCTTC. It codes for CASSSTGRPGYGYTF.

The chain uses TRBV12-3 or TRBV12-4 and TRBJ1-1, with a tentative D call TRBD1 (5 bases). The CDR3 has 14 residues. Trimming shortened V by 6 bases and J by 3 bases, and 14 bases separated the two germline ends. The CDR3 DNA sequence: TGTGCCAGCAGGTCGGGACGAAGGTACACTGAAGCTTTCTTT. Protein product: CASRSGRRYTEAFF.

This clonotype occurred a few times. The rearrangement joins TRBV10-3 to TRBJ2-5; 9 nucleotides line up with TRBD2. The junction had 10 bases not matched to a gene; V was cut back by 4 bases and J by 4 bases. The length of the CDR3 is 16 residues. Germline CDR1 is ENHRY and CDR2 is SYGVKD. CDR3: CAISGERGAVGETQYF. The CDR3 nucleotides are TGTGCCATCAGTGGGGAGCGGGGGGCCGTGGGAGAGACCCAGTACTTC.

Remarks on this clonotype: At one end the junction does not follow the germline gene, possibly because of a read error. The CDR3 region has the DNA TGTGCCAACAGCCCGACAGGGGCCTCCCAAGAGACCCAGTACTTC. It yields the protein CANSPTGASQETQYF. The chain carries TRBV14 and TRBJ2-5, with 8 bases lining up with TRBD1. Germline CDR1 reads SGHDN; CDR2 reads FVKESK. The CDR3 runs to 15 residues.

This CDR3 reads CAIRGDSGNTIYF. The CDR3 bases are TGTGCCATCAGAGGTGACTCTGGAAACACCATATATTTT. The chain carries TRBV10-3 and TRBJ1-3; D remains unclear. V dropped 6 bases and J dropped 0 bases, with 6 bases sitting between them. CDR1 and CDR2 from the germline V gene are ENHRY and SYGVKD. The CDR3 is 13 residues long.

This chain connects TRBV6-2 or TRBV6-3 to TRBJ2-2; no definite D call. Germline assignment: CDR1 MNHEY and CDR2 SVGEGT. V was trimmed by 8 bases and J by 5 bases, leaving 9 bases between them. The CDR3 totals 12 residues. The chain's CDR3 is CASGDSTGELFF. CDR3 coding DNA: TGTGCCAGCGGAGACTCTACCGGGGAGCTGTTTTTT.

CDR3: CASSADHREQETQYF. Here the CDR3 DNA reads TGTGCCAGCAGCGCCGACCACAGGGAACAAGAGACCCAGTACTTC. The V gene is TRBV9, the J gene TRBJ2-5; TRBD1 is a possible D gene (6 bases). CDR1 SGDLS and CDR2 YYNGEE come from the germline V gene. This CDR3 is 15 amino acids long. Trimming pared 3 bases from V and 2 bases from J, leaving 14 bases between.

This clonotype was picked up a small number of times. The rearrangement joins TRBV20-1 to TRBJ1-2; the D is unclear. CDR3 length equals 11 residues. The V end lost 3 bases, the J end lost 7 bases, and 9 bases lay between the germline ends. Germline values: CDR1 DFQATT, CDR2 SNEGSKA (reference sequence). The CDR3 nucleotides read TGCAGTGCTAGGAAGGAGATTGGCTACACCTTC. Its translation: CSARKEIGYTF.

This clonotype came up a few times. The chain employs TRBV13 and TRBJ2-1; the D is unclear. The CDR3 loop spans 15 amino acids. From germline, CDR1 is PRHDT and CDR2 FYEKMQ (reference sequence). The V end was cut by 5 bases, the J end by 0 bases, with 11 bases between. The CDR3 DNA sequence: TGTGCCAGCAGCCGGAAGACCAACTCCTACAATGAGCAGTTCTTC. Residues: CASSRKTNSYNEQFF.

This clonotype was observed a few times. The chain uses TRBV27 and TRBJ2-1, with unresolved D. Trimming removed 0 bases from V and 5 bases from J, with 5 bases in between. The CDR3 is 13 amino acids. Germline CDR1 reads MNHEY; CDR2 reads SMNVEV (reference sequence). CDR3 bases: TGTGCCAGCAGTTTATCGAAACACAATGAGCAGTTCTTC. It yields the protein CASSLSKHNEQFF.

The table lists this clonotype with many counts. The chain carries TRBV7-2 and TRBJ1-2; D is uncertain. The CDR3 loop spans 14 amino acids. CDR1 and CDR2 (germline): SGHTA, FQGNSA. The germline V and J ends were trimmed by 4 bases and 7 bases, with 16 bases remaining between them. This CDR3 reads CASSSGLAEFGYTF. For the CDR3, the DNA is TGTGCCAGCAGCTCGGGCCTTGCGGAATTTGGCTACACCTTC.

This clonotype has ten or more counts. This chain connects TRBV12-3 or TRBV12-4 to TRBJ1-2; the D gene is possibly TRBD1 (6 bases). The CDR3 runs 13 residues. V was cut by 6 bases and J by 6 bases, with 14 bases left in between. The DNA for the CDR3 is TGTGCCAGCAGCTACACAGGGTGGAATGGCTACACCTTC. This sequence encodes CASSYTGWNGYTF.

The J gene is TRBJ2-2, the V gene TRBV7-9; possibly TRBD1 for D (6 bases). The V gene lost 9 bases and the J gene lost 4 bases, with 15 bases spanning the gap. The CDR3 contains 14 residues. CDR1 is SEHNR, CDR2 FQNEAQ, per germline (reference sequence). CDR3: CASNSQGFTGELFF. CDR3 nucleotides: TGTGCCAGTAATTCTCAGGGGTTCACCGGGGAGCTGTTTTTT.

The rearrangement links TRBV12-3 or TRBV12-4 to TRBJ2-1; no clear D gene. The CDR3 totals 14 residues. Trimming shortened V by 6 bases and J by 8 bases, and 17 bases separated the two germline ends. The CDR3 nucleotides read TGTGCCAGCAGCCTCACCTTTGGATTCGATGAGCAGTTCTTC. Its protein product is CASSLTFGFDEQFF.

The chain combines TRBV20-1 with TRBJ1-5; TRBD1 is a possible D gene (5 bases). The length of the CDR3 is 14 residues. The germline V gene encodes CDR1 DFQATT and CDR2 SNEGSKA (reference sequence). V was trimmed by 7 bases and J by 0 bases, leaving 13 bases between them. In nucleotides, the CDR3 is TGCAGTGGTCAGGGCCTCTATAGCAATCAGCCCCAGCATTTT. As protein: CSGQGLYSNQPQHF.

This clonotype was detected a few times. The V and J genes are TRBV27 and TRBJ1-5, with D possibly being TRBD1 (5 bases). The V gene lost 2 bases and the J gene lost 5 bases, with 13 bases spanning the gap. CDR3 size: 15 residues. CDR1 and CDR2 (germline): MNHEY, SMNVEV (reference sequence). CDR3 coding DNA: TGTGCCAGCAGTTTAACTGTAGACAGTTATCAGCCCCAGCATTTT. Translated: CASSLTVDSYQPQHF.

The chain employs TRBV27 and TRBJ1-2, with 9 bases matching TRBD1. This CDR3 has 18 residues. J gave up 4 bases and V 0 bases, and 12 bases lay outside the gene matches. Germline CDR1 MNHEY, CDR2 SMNVEV (reference sequence). DNA for the CDR3: TGTGCCAGCAGTTTATCAGGGACCGGGACAGGGTGGGGCTATGGCTACACCTTC. Translation: CASSLSGTGTGWGYGYTF.